The 19 T cell receptor beta chains given below trace back to one sample, sequenced in a study of blood T cell repertoires in COVID-19. Sequenced by immunoSEQ multiplex PCR; TCRdb stores in-frame clones only, minus some. Of roughly 150,000 clones detected, approximately 86% appear once; the ten largest clones hold about 10%. Sequenced sample: peripheral blood. The receptor set was obtained from a woman of 80 years or more with active or convalescent COVID-19.

The chain links TRBV24-1 to TRBJ1-4; D ambiguous. This CDR3 is 15 amino acids long. Germline lookup yields CDR1 KGHDR and CDR2 SFDVKD. V lost 4 bases, J lost 7 bases, and 15 bases lay in between. CDR3 sequence (DNA): TGTGCCACCAGTGACCCCACCTCGGAGGGTGAAAAACTGTTTTTT. As protein: CATSDPTSEGEKLFF.

The chain has TRBV5-4 and TRBJ1-1, with a weak D call TRBD1 (5 bases). Germline loops: CDR1 SGHNT, CDR2 YYREEE (reference sequence). The CDR3 contains 13 residues. V was trimmed by 1 base and J by 11 bases, leaving 15 bases between them. This CDR3 is CASSLHQGRTAFF. In DNA, the CDR3 is TGTGCCAGCAGCTTGCATCAGGGAAGGACGGCTTTCTTT.

To note about this clone: Other DNA variants within this sample encode the same CDR3. The CDR3 DNA sequence: TGTGCCAGCAGCTTAGACAGGGGTTCTTACAATGAGCAGTTCTTC. Residues: CASSLDRGSYNEQFF. V gene TRBV7-9 combines with J gene TRBJ2-1; 7 nucleotides line up with TRBD1. Germline V gene sequence: CDR1 SEHNR, CDR2 FQNEAQ (reference sequence). The ends lost 1 base at V and 4 bases at J; junction bases unmatched: 4. The CDR3 consists of 15 residues.

V usage is TRBV19 and J usage is TRBJ1-2, with D unresolved. Germline V gene sequence: CDR1 LNHDA, CDR2 SQIVND (reference sequence). The CDR3 is 14 residues long. Between the trimmed V and J ends, which lost 3 bases and 2 bases, there was a span of 10 bases. The CDR3 DNA follows: TGTGCCAGTAGTATGCGGCAGCTAAACTATGGCTACACCTTC. Amino acid sequence: CASSMRQLNYGYTF.

The chain recombines TRBV6-5 with TRBJ2-1; 7 nucleotides line up with TRBD1. Germline values: CDR1 MNHEY, CDR2 SVGAGI. CDR3 length: 16 residues. J gave up 2 bases and V 2 bases, and 6 bases lay outside the gene matches. The CDR3 DNA reads TGTGCCAGCAGTTACACACCGACAGGGACCTACAATGAGCAGTTCTTC. This codes for CASSYTPTGTYNEQFF.

This rearrangement joins TRBV11-2 to TRBJ2-4; D may be TRBD2 (6 bases). Trimming left V 5 bases short and J 2 bases short, with 10 bases between. The germline V gene encodes CDR1 SGHAT and CDR2 FQNNGV. The CDR3 runs 14 residues. The CDR3 region is CASSPGLPKNIQYF. CDR3 nucleotide sequence: TGTGCCAGCAGCCCGGGACTCCCCAAAAACATTCAGTACTTC.

The chain uses TRBV9 and TRBJ2-1; 10 bases match TRBD2. The CDR3 consists of 17 residues. The ends lost 4 bases at V and 2 bases at J; junction bases unmatched: 9. Looked up from germline, CDR1 is SGDLS and CDR2 is YYNGEE. The CDR3 nucleotides are TGTGCCAGCAGCCATGGGACTAGCGAAGGAGCCTACAATGAGCAGTTCTTC. This translates into CASSHGTSEGAYNEQFF.

The chain joins TRBV5-4 to TRBJ2-2; TRBD2 agrees at 14 bases. J was trimmed by 1 base and V by 6 bases; bases with no gene match: 5. Germline V CDR1 and CDR2: SGHNT, YYREEE (reference sequence). CDR3 length: 17 residues. The CDR3 DNA follows: TGTGCCAGCAACAGAGGACTAGCGGGAGGGAACACCGGGGAGCTGTTTTTT. This gives the protein CASNRGLAGGNTGELFF. The whole variable domain, remainder taken from reference TRBV5-4 and TRBJ2-2, is ETGVTQSPTHLIKTRGQQVTLRCSSQSGHNTVSWYQQALGQGPQFIFQYYREEENGRGNFPPRFSGLQFPNYSSELNVNALELDDSALYLCASNRGLAGGNTGELFFGEGSRLTVL.

This sequence joins TRBV5-1 and TRBJ2-5; tentatively, D is TRBD1 (6 bases). This CDR3 has 14 amino acids. CDR1 SGHRS and CDR2 YFSETQ come from the germline V gene. Trimming left V 7 bases short and J 4 bases short, with 17 bases between. The CDR3 protein is CASGDRSRGETQYF. Written as DNA, the CDR3 is TGCGCCAGCGGCGACAGGAGCAGGGGAGAGACCCAGTACTTC.

This chain connects TRBV5-1 to TRBJ2-1; 8 nucleotides align to TRBD2. The J segment lost 6 bases and the V segment lost 4 bases, leaving 6 bases of the junction unmatched. Looked up from germline, CDR1 is SGHRS and CDR2 is YFSETQ. This CDR3 spans 14 amino acids. The CDR3 region is CASSAGTRVNEQFF. The CDR3 nucleotides read TGCGCCAGCAGCGCCGGGACTAGGGTCAATGAGCAGTTCTTC.

The chain employs TRBV12-5 and TRBJ2-5; 7 positions match TRBD1. J lost 7 bases, V lost 2 bases, and 4 bases had no gene match. This CDR3 spans 13 amino acids. Germline CDR1 and CDR2: LGHNT and FRNRAP. CDR3 in DNA: TGTGCTAGTGGTTTGACAGGGGTGGGGACCCAGTACTTC. Protein product: CASGLTGVGTQYF.

V usage is TRBV29-1 and J usage is TRBJ2-1; 10 bases fit TRBD2. V shed 7 bases and J 9 bases; nucleotides not matched to a gene: 12. This CDR3 comprises 14 residues. Germline lookup yields CDR1 SQVTM and CDR2 ANQGSEA. CDR3 nucleotide sequence: TGCAGCGCTGATACCCTAGCGGGAGCCGGTGAGCAGTTCTTC. It yields the protein CSADTLAGAGEQFF.

The chain joins TRBV27 to TRBJ2-7; 13 bases align to TRBD2. The CDR3 is made up of 16 amino acids. Losses at the gene ends were 4 bases for V and 0 bases for J; bases not matched to a gene: 3. Per germline, CDR1 MNHEY and CDR2 SMNVEV (reference sequence). The CDR3 nucleotides are TGTGCCAGCAGTTCCGGGACTAGCGGGAACTCCTACGAGCAGTACTTC. Amino acids: CASSSGTSGNSYEQYF.

The chain combines TRBV28 with TRBJ1-5; D ambiguous. V lost 3 bases and J lost 4, with 10 bases in between. The CDR3 totals 14 residues. Germline V gene sequence: CDR1 MDHEN, CDR2 SYDVKM. The CDR3 nucleotides read TGTGCCAGCAGTTTTAGGCGGCTTAATCAGCCCCAGCATTTT. Its protein product is CASSFRRLNQPQHF.

The V and J genes are TRBV5-1 and TRBJ2-1, with TRBD2 matching over 11 bases. Germline values: CDR1 SGHRS, CDR2 YFSETQ. V shed 0 bases and J 7 bases; nucleotides not matched to a gene: 3. This CDR3 spans 15 amino acids. The CDR3 sequence: CASSLGLAGINEQFF. CDR3 coding DNA: TGCGCCAGCAGCTTGGGACTAGCGGGGATTAATGAGCAGTTCTTC.

The chain has TRBV4-2 and TRBJ2-5; 10 bases line up with TRBD2. In germline, CDR1 is LGHNA, CDR2 YNFKEQ. CDR3 size: 14 residues. After removal of 4 bases from V and 5 bases from J, the junction contained 4 bases not matched to a gene. CDR3 DNA: TGTGCCAGCAGCCCTGGAGCGGGAGGGGAGACCCAGTACTTC. Protein: CASSPGAGGETQYF.

The table lists this clone with a count of one. This chain connects TRBV29-1 to TRBJ1-1; 7 positions match TRBD1. The V segment lost 7 bases and the J segment 4 bases; nucleotides outside the gene matches: 12. The CDR3 runs to 14 residues. Germline-derived CDR1 and CDR2 are SQVTM and ANQGSEA. As DNA, the CDR3 is TGCAGCGCCGCCAAGACAGGGATCGGCACTGAAGCTTTCTTT. Translating it yields CSAAKTGIGTEAFF.

This clone came up once. The chain has TRBV29-1 and TRBJ1-1; D ambiguous. Trimming pared 6 bases from V and 1 base from J, leaving 9 bases between. Germline V gene sequence: CDR1 SQVTM, CDR2 ANQGSEA. The CDR3 runs to 12 residues. This chain's CDR3 is CSVQLGNTEAFF. CDR3 DNA: TGCAGCGTCCAGCTAGGGAACACTGAAGCTTTCTTT.

The J gene is TRBJ2-1, the V gene TRBV5-1; 7 bases map to TRBD2. CDR1 and CDR2 from the germline V gene are SGHRS and YFSETQ. V dropped 2 bases and J dropped 0; count of bases not matched to a gene: 11. This CDR3 spans 18 amino acids. The CDR3 region has the DNA TGCGCCAGCAGCTTTGGGGGACTACTAAATAACTCCTACAATGAGCAGTTCTTC. As protein: CASSFGGLLNNSYNEQFF.